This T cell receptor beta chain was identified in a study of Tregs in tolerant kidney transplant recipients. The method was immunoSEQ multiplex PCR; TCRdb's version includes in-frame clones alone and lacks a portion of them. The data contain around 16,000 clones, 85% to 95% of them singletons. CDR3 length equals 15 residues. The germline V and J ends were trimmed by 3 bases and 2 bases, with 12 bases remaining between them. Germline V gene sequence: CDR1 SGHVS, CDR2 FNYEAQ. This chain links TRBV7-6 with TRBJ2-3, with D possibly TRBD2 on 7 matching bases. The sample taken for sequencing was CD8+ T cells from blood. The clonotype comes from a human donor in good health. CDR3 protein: CASSFAGAATDTQYF. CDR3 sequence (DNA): TGTGCCAGCAGCTTCGCGGGGGCAGCCACAGATACGCAGTATTTT.